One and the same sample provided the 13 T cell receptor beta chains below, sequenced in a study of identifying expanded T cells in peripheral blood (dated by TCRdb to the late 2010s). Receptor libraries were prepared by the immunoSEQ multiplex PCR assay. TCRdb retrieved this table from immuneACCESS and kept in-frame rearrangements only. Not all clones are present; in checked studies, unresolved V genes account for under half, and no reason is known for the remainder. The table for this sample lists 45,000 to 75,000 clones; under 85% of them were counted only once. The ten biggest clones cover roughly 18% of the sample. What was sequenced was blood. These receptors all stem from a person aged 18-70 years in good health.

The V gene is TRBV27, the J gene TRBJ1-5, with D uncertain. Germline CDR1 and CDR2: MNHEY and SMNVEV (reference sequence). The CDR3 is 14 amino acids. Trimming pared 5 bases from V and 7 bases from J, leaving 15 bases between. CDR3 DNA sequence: TGTGCCAGCAGTCCGGGGTCCTCCGGGCAGCCCCAGCATTTT. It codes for CASSPGSSGQPQHF.

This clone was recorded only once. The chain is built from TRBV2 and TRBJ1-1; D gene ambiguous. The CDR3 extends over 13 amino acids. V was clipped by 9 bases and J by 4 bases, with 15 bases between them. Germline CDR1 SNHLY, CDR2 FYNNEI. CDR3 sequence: CASRMGWATEAFF. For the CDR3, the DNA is TGTGCCAGTCGAATGGGGTGGGCCACTGAAGCTTTCTTT.

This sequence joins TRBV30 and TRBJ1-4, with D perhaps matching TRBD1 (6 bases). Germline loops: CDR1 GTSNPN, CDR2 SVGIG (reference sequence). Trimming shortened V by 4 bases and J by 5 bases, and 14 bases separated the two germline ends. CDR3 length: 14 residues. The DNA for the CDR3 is TGTGCCTGGACCCGGGGCAGGGGAAATGAAAAACTGTTTTTT. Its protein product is CAWTRGRGNEKLFF.

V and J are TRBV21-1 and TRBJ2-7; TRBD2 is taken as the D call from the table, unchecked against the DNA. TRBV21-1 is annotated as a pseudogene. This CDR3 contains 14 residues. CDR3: CASSSTTSGGEQYV. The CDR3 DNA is TGTGCCAGCAGCTCAACGACTAGCGGGGGCGAGCAGTACGTC.

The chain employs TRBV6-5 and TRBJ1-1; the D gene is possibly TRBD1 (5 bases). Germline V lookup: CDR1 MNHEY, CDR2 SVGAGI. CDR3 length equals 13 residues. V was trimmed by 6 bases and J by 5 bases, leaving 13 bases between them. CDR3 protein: CASRDSFRTEAFF. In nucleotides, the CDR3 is TGTGCCAGCAGAGACAGCTTCCGGACTGAAGCTTTCTTT.

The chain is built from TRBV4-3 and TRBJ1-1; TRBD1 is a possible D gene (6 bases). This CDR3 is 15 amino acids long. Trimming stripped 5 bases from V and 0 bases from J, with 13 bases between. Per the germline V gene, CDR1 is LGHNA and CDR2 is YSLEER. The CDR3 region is CASSSVQGLNTEAFF. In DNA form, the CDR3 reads TGCGCCAGCAGCTCAGTACAGGGACTGAACACTGAAGCTTTCTTT.

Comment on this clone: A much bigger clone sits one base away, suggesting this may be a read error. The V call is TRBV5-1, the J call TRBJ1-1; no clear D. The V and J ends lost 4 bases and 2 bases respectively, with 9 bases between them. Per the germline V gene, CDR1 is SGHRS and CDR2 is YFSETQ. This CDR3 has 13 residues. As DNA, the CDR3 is TGCGCCAGCAGCCCAAACAGAAACACTGAAGCTTTCTTT. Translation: CASSPNRNTEAFF.

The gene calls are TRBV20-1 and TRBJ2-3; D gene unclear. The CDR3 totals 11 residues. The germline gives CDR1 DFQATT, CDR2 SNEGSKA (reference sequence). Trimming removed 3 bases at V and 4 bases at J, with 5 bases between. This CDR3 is CSARVADTQYF. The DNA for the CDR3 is TGCAGTGCTAGGGTTGCAGATACGCAGTATTTT.

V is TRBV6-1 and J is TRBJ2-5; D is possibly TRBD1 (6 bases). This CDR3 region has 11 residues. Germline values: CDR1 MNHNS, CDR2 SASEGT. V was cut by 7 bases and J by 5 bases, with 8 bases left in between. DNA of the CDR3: TGTGCCAGCACGCAGGGGGAGACCCAGTACTTC. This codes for CASTQGETQYF.

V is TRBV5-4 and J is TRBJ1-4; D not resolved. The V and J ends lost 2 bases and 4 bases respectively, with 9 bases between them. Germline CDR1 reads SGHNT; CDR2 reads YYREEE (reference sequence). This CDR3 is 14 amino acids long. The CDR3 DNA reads TGTGCCAGCAGCTTTTCGGGGAGTAATGAAAAACTGTTTTTT. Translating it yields CASSFSGSNEKLFF.

The CDR3 DNA reads as TGTGCCAGCAGTGGAGTCGACAGGGCCCTGTACGAGCAGTACGTC. Translated, it gives CASSGVDRALYEQYV. The V call is TRBV6-1, the J call TRBJ2-7; 7 nucleotides align to TRBD1. The CDR3 runs to 15 residues. Per germline, CDR1 MNHNS and CDR2 SASEGT. V shed 4 bases, J shed 4 bases, and the junction held 10 bases outside the gene matches.

CDR3 nucleotide sequence: TGTGCCAGCAGTCCCCTCCGGGAACTCCCTTCACCCCTCCACTTT. It is translated as CASSPLRELPSPLHF. This rearrangement joins TRBV27 to TRBJ1-6; D call uncertain. Germline CDR1 is MNHEY and CDR2 is SMNVEV (reference sequence). The CDR3 extends over 15 amino acids. The V end lost 5 bases, the J end lost 9 bases, and 17 bases lay between the germline ends.

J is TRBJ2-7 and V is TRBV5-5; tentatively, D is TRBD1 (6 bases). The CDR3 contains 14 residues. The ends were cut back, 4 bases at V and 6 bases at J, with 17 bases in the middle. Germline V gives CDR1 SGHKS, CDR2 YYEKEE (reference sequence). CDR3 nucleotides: TGTGCCAGCAGCCTGAATCCAGGACAGCGCGAGCAGTACGTC. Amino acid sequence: CASSLNPGQREQYV.